Below, one TCR beta chain is given with its context. The antigen is undetermined. This record belongs to a study of post-analysis software for immune sequencing data. Study context: Multiple sclerosis in the patients followed relapsing-remitting, secondary progressive and progressive-relapsing courses. Study results and limitations: Higher frequency in patients than in controls was seen for roughly five TRBV segments, with TRBV5-6, TRBV5-1 and TRBV20-1 among them. Samples from a shared batch, those prepared together, strongly co-clustered by F measure.

Trimming pared 6 bases from V and 0 bases from J, leaving 14 bases between. The CDR3 runs 14 residues. Germline CDR1 is DFQATT and CDR2 is SNEGSKA (reference sequence). Unique molecular identifiers had been added to the TCR beta cDNA libraries. TCRdb recomputed calls from the PCR reads with MiXCR, one row per CDR3 protein. The sample lists about 820,000 distinct CDR3 sequences, roughly 50% occurring once. The chain recombines TRBV20-1 with TRBJ1-2; no definite D call. The clonotype comes from a girl aged 10-17 years with multiple sclerosis. Sequencing was carried out using blood. The CDR3 DNA reads as TGCAGTGCGCCGCGGGCTCCCGCTAACTATGGCTACACCTTC. It specifies CSAPRAPANYGYTF.